The 21 T cell receptor beta chains listed next were all sequenced from one sample in a study of T-cell reconstitution after alpha-beta-depleted transplantation in children. During its preparation, the TCRbeta library received unique molecular identifiers. TCRdb analysed the PCR reads with MiXCR anew, one entry per CDR3 protein. The sample records a few hundred thousand distinct CDR3 sequences, 27% being singletons. Sequencing used PBMCs, obtained before TCRalphabeta/CD19-depleted stem cell transplant. The source is a boy younger than two with Wiskott-Aldrich syndrome, due to receive a stem cell transplant.

The rearrangement uses TRBV29-1 and TRBJ2-3, with unresolved D. There are 13 residues in the CDR3. CDR1 is SQVTM and CDR2 is ANQGSEA in the germline V gene. The V and J ends lost 5 bases and 3 bases respectively, with 12 bases between them. Here the CDR3 reads CSVSGSGTDTQYF. DNA of the CDR3: TGCAGCGTTTCTGGGTCCGGTACAGATACGCAGTATTTT.

This chain uses TRBV19 with TRBJ2-3; the match to TRBD2 covers 11 bases. V was pared by 3 bases and J by 1 base, with 9 bases of the junction left unmatched. CDR3 size: 18 residues. Germline CDR1 is LNHDA and CDR2 is SQIVND (reference sequence). The DNA of the CDR3 is TGTGCCAGTAGTATTACGGCACTAGCGGGAGAGGGCACAGATACGCAGTATTTT. Its protein is CASSITALAGEGTDTQYF.

The table lists this clonotype with a few counts. The chain is built from TRBV27 and TRBJ2-1; no reliable D call. Trimming took off 2 bases at V and 7 bases at J, with 12 bases between the two ends. Germline V gene data show CDR1 as MNHEY and CDR2 as SMNVEV (reference sequence). This CDR3 is 14 amino acids long. CDR3 residues: CASSLLGRMNEQFF. DNA of the CDR3: TGTGCCAGCAGTTTACTGGGCCGGATGAATGAGCAGTTCTTC.

The CDR3 DNA reads as TGTGCCAGCAGGACTAGCGGGAAAGAGACCCAGTACTTC. Translation gives CASRTSGKETQYF. This rearrangement joins TRBV28 to TRBJ2-5, with TRBD2 matching over 11 bases. V trimming: 6 bases; J trimming: 3 bases; junction bases outside the gene matches: 0. The V gene's germline CDR1 is MDHEN and CDR2 SYDVKM. The CDR3 loop spans 13 amino acids.

This chain links TRBV11-2 with TRBJ2-1; unclear D gene. CDR1 is SGHAT and CDR2 is FQNNGV in the germline V gene. This CDR3 spans 15 amino acids. Trimming pared 2 bases from V and 8 bases from J, leaving 16 bases between. CDR3 sequence reads: CASSLRGLQNYEQFF. The DNA for the CDR3 is TGTGCCAGCAGCTTACGCGGTCTGCAGAACTATGAGCAGTTCTTC.

V and J are TRBV6-1 and TRBJ2-1; tentative D call: TRBD2 (6 bases). CDR3 size: 15 residues. CDR1 MNHNS and CDR2 SASEGT come from the germline V gene. Trimming took 3 bases from V and 2 from J, leaving 11 bases between them. The CDR3, as DNA: TGTGCCAGCAGTGAGGGCGGGAATCCCTACAATGAGCAGTTCTTC. Translating gives CASSEGGNPYNEQFF.

The chain joins TRBV9 to TRBJ2-1, with 8 bases that match TRBD2. The CDR3 sequence is 17 residues long. Trimming took 0 bases from V and 5 from J; bases not matched to a gene: 10. In germline, CDR1 is SGDLS, CDR2 YYNGEE. The CDR3 DNA is TGTGCCAGCAGCGTAGGTTTGGGGCGGGAGGACCACAATGAGCAGTTCTTC. Protein: CASSVGLGREDHNEQFF.

The gene calls are TRBV9 and TRBJ2-3; TRBD1 or TRBD2 may be the D gene (5 bases each). The ends were cut back, 2 bases at V and 4 bases at J, with 14 bases in the middle. There are 15 residues in the CDR3. Germline V gene sequence: CDR1 SGDLS, CDR2 YYNGEE. The CDR3 DNA follows: TGTGCCAGCAGCGTTCTGGGACGGTCTTCAGATACGCAGTATTTT. Its translation: CASSVLGRSSDTQYF.

This clonotype was seen a handful of times. The chain combines TRBV10-3 with TRBJ1-6; D is unresolved. Germline CDR1 and CDR2: ENHRY and SYGVKD. Trimming took 5 bases from V and 0 from J, leaving 5 bases between them. CDR3 length equals 14 residues. The CDR3 spells CAISQSSYNSPLHF. CDR3 sequence (DNA): TGTGCCATCAGTCAGAGCTCCTATAATTCACCCCTCCACTTT.

This clonotype was detected only a few times. One end of the junction varies from germline; a read error may be responsible. The chain uses TRBV20-1 and TRBJ2-7; 10 nucleotides line up with TRBD2. CDR1 and CDR2 (germline): DFQATT, SNEGSKA (reference sequence). This CDR3 has 13 residues. This chain's CDR3 is CSAKREGSGEQYF. The CDR3 DNA is TGCAGTGCTAAGCGGGAGGGATCGGGTGAGCAGTATTTC.

In its sample, this clonotype was seen a few times. This chain joins TRBV10-2 and TRBJ2-2; 10 nucleotides agree with TRBD2. V lost 6 bases and J lost 7; bases outside the gene matches: 8. Germline V gene lookup returns CDR1 WSHSY and CDR2 SAAADI. CDR3 length: 15 residues. The CDR3 bases are TGCGCCAGCAGAGTAATAGCTAGCGGGAGCGGGGAGCTGTTTTTT. Translated, it gives CASRVIASGSGELFF.

This chain joins TRBV6-4 and TRBJ2-7; 9 bases map to TRBD1. With V trimmed by 2 bases and J by 5 bases, 1 base remained unmatched. The CDR3 consists of 13 residues. Germline loops: CDR1 MRHNA, CDR2 SNTAGT. The CDR3 spells CASSDDRGDEQYF. In DNA, the CDR3 is TGTGCCAGCAGTGACGACAGGGGGGACGAGCAGTACTTC.

The sample holds a few counts of this clonotype. The chain is built from TRBV3-1 and TRBJ1-1; D ambiguous. Trimming pared 4 bases from V and 1 base from J, leaving 10 bases between. This CDR3 has 14 residues. Germline assignment: CDR1 LGHDT and CDR2 YNNKEL (reference sequence). CDR3 bases: TGTGCCAGCAGCCTCAAGCACGGGAACACTGAAGCTTTCTTT. Its protein product is CASSLKHGNTEAFF.

This rearrangement joins TRBV5-1 to TRBJ2-1; weak D call: TRBD2 (5 bases). Germline CDR1 SGHRS, CDR2 YFSETQ. V was clipped by 2 bases and J by 3 bases, with 9 bases between them. This CDR3 has 14 residues. The CDR3 region is CASSLESGYNEQFF. CDR3 bases: TGCGCCAGCAGCTTAGAAAGCGGCTACAATGAGCAGTTCTTC.

This clonotype was observed a few times. The rearrangement joins TRBV7-3 to TRBJ2-1; unclear D gene. The CDR3 sequence is 15 residues long. The V gene lost 1 base and the J gene lost 3 bases, with 10 bases spanning the gap. Germline V gene lookup returns CDR1 SGHTA and CDR2 FQGTGA. The CDR3 spells CASSLNLDLYNEQFF. CDR3 sequence (DNA): TGTGCCAGCAGCTTAAACCTAGACCTCTACAATGAGCAGTTCTTC.

The chain recombines TRBV20-1 with TRBJ2-7; 10 bases fit TRBD2. The CDR3 covers 15 residues. In germline, CDR1 is DFQATT, CDR2 SNEGSKA (reference sequence). Trimming at V came to 0 bases and at J to 3 bases, leaving 5 bases not matched to a gene. The CDR3 reads CSARDQREGRYEQYF. Here the CDR3 DNA reads TGCAGTGCTAGAGATCAGCGGGAGGGCCGCTACGAGCAGTACTTC.

This clonotype was observed a few times. This chain uses TRBV10-3 with TRBJ2-3, with D tentatively TRBD2 (5 bases). The CDR3 covers 14 residues. V was cut by 3 bases and J by 3 bases, with 10 bases left in between. In germline, CDR1 is ENHRY, CDR2 SYGVKD. The CDR3 loop reads CAISDSLATDTQYF. In DNA form, the CDR3 reads TGTGCCATCAGTGATTCGCTAGCTACAGATACGCAGTATTTT.

This sequence joins TRBV5-1 and TRBJ2-4; weak D call: TRBD2 (6 bases). With 0 bases removed from V and 4 bases from J, the gap between germline ends came to 11 bases. The CDR3 length is 15 residues. Germline V gene sequence: CDR1 SGHRS, CDR2 YFSETQ. The CDR3 here is CASSLAGGVKNIQYF. CDR3 bases: TGCGCCAGCAGCTTGGCGGGCGGGGTTAAAAACATTCAGTACTTC.

The V call is TRBV12-3 or TRBV12-4, the J call TRBJ2-7; 8 positions match TRBD2. V lost 5 bases and J lost 0; bases outside the gene matches: 9. The CDR3 contains 16 residues. Here the CDR3 DNA reads TGTGCCAGCAGTCCCCAAACTAGCGGAATCTCCTACGAGCAGTACTTC. Translating gives CASSPQTSGISYEQYF.

For the CDR3, the DNA is TGCAGTGCTGCTCCCTTGACTAGCGGCACAGATACGCAGTATTTT. It yields the protein CSAAPLTSGTDTQYF. This chain connects TRBV20-1 to TRBJ2-3; 8 positions match TRBD2. Per the germline V gene, CDR1 is DFQATT and CDR2 is SNEGSKA (reference sequence). The trim removed 5 bases at V and 1 base at J, leaving 8 bases unmatched. The length of the CDR3 is 15 residues.

The CDR3: CSATQGSGRFNEQYF. In DNA, the CDR3 is TGCAGTGCTACCCAGGGGAGCGGGAGGTTCAACGAGCAGTACTTC. V and J are TRBV20-1 and TRBJ2-7; 9 bases map to TRBD2. The CDR3 spans 15 residues. Losses at the gene ends were 4 bases for V and 5 bases for J; bases not matched to a gene: 12. Germline V gene data show CDR1 as DFQATT and CDR2 as SNEGSKA (reference sequence).